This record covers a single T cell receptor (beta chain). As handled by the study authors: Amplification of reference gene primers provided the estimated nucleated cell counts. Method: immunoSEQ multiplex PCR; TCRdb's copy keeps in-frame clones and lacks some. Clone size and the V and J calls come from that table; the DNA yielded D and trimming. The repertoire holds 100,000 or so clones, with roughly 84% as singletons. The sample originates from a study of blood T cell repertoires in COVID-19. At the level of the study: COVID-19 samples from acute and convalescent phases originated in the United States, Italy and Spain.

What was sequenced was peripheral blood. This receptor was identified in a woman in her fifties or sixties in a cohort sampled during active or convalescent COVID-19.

The CDR3 sequence is CASSLLAGGSGTDTQYF. The CDR3, as DNA: TGTGCCAGCAGCTTGCTAGCGGGGGGTTCTGGCACAGATACGCAGTATTTT. This chain uses TRBV5-6 with TRBJ2-3, with TRBD2 matching 11 bases. The length of the CDR3 is 17 residues. V lost 1 base to trimming and J lost 1 base; unmatched junction nucleotides: 5. Germline loops: CDR1 SGHDT, CDR2 YYEEEE.